This T cell receptor (beta chain) originates from a study of cytomegalovirus exposure and HLA in healthy donors listed by TCRdb under 2017. Context from the whole study: An earlier analysis of a few hundred of the donors reported 276 Gb of sequence data and 117 million unique TCR beta sequences obtained from some 170 million T cells. Rather than drawing on any new phenotypic data, the later analysis identified candidate immune exposures from TCR beta sequences and the way those sequences occurred across donors. Every discovery cohort repertoire had been produced on one sequencing platform. In addition to the first cohort of 666 subjects, a separate validation cohort of 120 different subjects was used. Roughly 5 DR-DQ haplotypes were handled as single units for association and clustering, since linkage in the cohort was strong. An early release covering some 640 HLA-typed donors comprised approximately 300 gigabases of sequencing data and tens of millions of unique TCR sequences. Both class I and class II loci were covered by HLA typing, at four-digit resolution. Typing coverage differed by locus: A, B, C, DRB1 and DQB1 were typed in about 620-630 donors, DQA1 in 500 to 550, DPA1 in 600 to 610, and DPB1 in 400 to 480. The study aimed to test whether signatures of past pathogen exposure could be identified by cataloging public T cell receptors. In an earlier analysis of roughly 540 of the donors, high-throughput TCR beta sequencing was used to judge whether each TCR beta V gene segment behaved as functional or pseudogenic. A later genetic analysis used genome-wide SNP genotypes for about three fifths of the roughly 700 donors, treating that subset as a discovery cohort. In a later analysis, previously published TCR beta repertoires from 670 or so donors were re-analyzed and high-resolution HLA genotyping was added so that TCR occurrence patterns could be studied. To predict cytomegalovirus infection status, the study brought together high-throughput TCR immunosequencing, statistical association of individual TCRs with disease status, and machine learning. The study used immunosequencing to profile the T cell repertoires of several hundred subjects and linked those repertoires to cytomegalovirus serostatus. Of the roughly 390 genotyped donors, 80% to 90% were placed in the genetic ancestry cluster associated with self-reported Caucasian donors. Donor age, sex, ethnicity and CMV serostatus were compiled alongside the repertoire data. On average, 235,054 unique TCR beta nucleotide sequences were sequenced per donor among 300 to 500 genotyped donors of the cohort, with roughly 18% of those sequences being non-productive. What the work shows at the level of the full study, not this receptor alone: Across donors, most TCR sequences were observed very rarely, whereas some public TCRs were present in many individuals. HLA typing was unavailable for some donors at each locus, so association tests used only the typed subset. A later analysis found that HLA-associated TCR beta chains were more clonally expanded and had lower generation probabilities than equally common non-associated chains. Broadly in line with IMGT annotations, most TCR beta V segments showed up in productive rearrangements about 90% or about 30% of the time in an earlier analysis of 450 to 600 of the donors. The only immune exposure information available for the cohort was CMV serostatus. In both the original and validation cohorts, the classifier was reported to diagnose cytomegalovirus status with high specificity and sensitivity. When HLA alleles, especially DR and DQ, strongly co-occurred, TCR associations were difficult to assign to individual alleles. It was suggested by the authors that the approach could potentially be generalized to other disease states and immunological phenotypes. In a later analysis, TCR association rates were found to vary across HLA loci, with the most associated TCRs seen for DRB1 alleles and the fewest for HLA-C alleles. In the study, approximately 150 TCR beta chains were listed as associated with cytomegalovirus. In a later genetic analysis, a missense DCLRE1C variant was associated with V-gene and J-gene trimming of TCR beta chains, and the association was replicated in an independent cohort. Linkage disequilibrium might explain the correlated functional status among segregating V segments, but an unknown experimental factor could not be excluded. A group of highly shared sequence variants was considered likely to be a technical artifact of the sequencing pipeline. Sequencing depth was assumed to be roughly uniform across donors in the presence/absence analyses, though that assumption may not hold. Three of the identified cytomegalovirus-associated TCR beta chains were confirmed in vitro to be specific for cytomegalovirus antigens. Because the 87-base-pair reads could not distinguish some IMGT-functional V segments, including TRBV6-2 and TRBV6-3, those segments were excluded. In a later analysis, several top co-occurrence clusters were reported to appear linked to parvovirus B19, influenza, CMV and Epstein-Barr virus. According to a later genetic analysis, donors in an Asian-associated ancestry cluster had fewer N-insertions in productive TCRs than the approximately 610-donor mean. A later analysis associated 15,000 to 20,000 TCR beta sequences with specific HLA alleles at a false discovery rate of 0.05. The cohort was sequenced for TCR beta chains only, and without alpha or paired-chain data the features that could be detected were limited. Most CMV-associated TCR beta chains appeared to be HLA-restricted in a later analysis, and the HLA associations seemed to be driven largely by CMV exposure. A further reported finding was that TCR beta sequences accurately predicted the HLA-A and HLA-B alleles for most subjects in the first cohort. Because counts were too low, about 18 rarely observed V segments, including chromosome 9 orphons, were excluded from the earlier analysis of fewer than 650 of the donors.

The cohort comprised 710 or so healthy bone marrow donors. Cohort members were all nominally healthy when sampled, although unrecorded immune exposures were likely present. The donor tested CMV seronegative and was one of the 352 seronegative cohort members. Each donor provided a peripheral blood sample, and peripheral blood mononuclear cells were used for TCR beta sequencing. The Qiagen DNeasy Blood Extraction Kit was used to extract genomic DNA from the blood cell samples. The library was built by means of the immunoSEQ multiplex PCR assay. A mixture of 60 forward primers for TCR Vbeta segments and 13 reverse primers for TCR Jbeta segments was used in the multiplex PCR. The CDR3 region of rearranged TCR beta genes was amplified from genomic DNA with a multiplex PCR assay. Amplified TCR beta libraries were sequenced as 87-base-pair reads on the Illumina HiSeq System. Concerning the study's data processing: A later analysis counted about 80 million unique TCR beta chains across the 500 to 850 repertoires, and 10 million to 11 million of these chains were shared by at least two donors. A nearest-neighbor algorithm error-corrected the raw reads and collapsed the reads into unique sequences, merging closely related sequences to remove PCR and sequencing errors. CDR3 sequences were aligned to IMGT reference sequences to assign V, D and J gene segments. For a sequence to be retained, a match of at least six nucleotides to both a V gene segment and a J gene segment was required. Rearrangements were called productive when the CDR3 lacked stop codons and stayed in frame with V and J; all others were non-productive. CDR3 was defined according to IMGT convention as the region running from the second conserved V-encoded cysteine to the conserved J-encoded phenylalanine. In an earlier analysis of 587 of the donors, sequences lacking an unambiguous match to a single V gene segment were excluded. In an earlier analysis of 587 of the donors, V segments were called functional above 56.7% productive rearrangements and were called segregating when the between-donor standard deviation exceeded 5%. To diagnose cytomegalovirus status from the catalog of TCR beta chain sequences, a statistical classification framework was built. In a later analysis, V and J genes were assigned by comparing TCR nucleotide sequences against IMGT/GENE-DB human TR gene sequences. The TCRdist pipeline was used in a later analysis to assign CDR3 sequences and most-parsimonious VDJ recombination scenarios. A later analysis defined each TCR beta chain by its CDR3 amino acid sequence plus V-gene family, and excluded reads lacking a unique V-gene family. A later analysis removed 592 highly shared, low-generation-probability nucleotide sequences to deal with suspected cross-contamination and a sequencing artifact. For each public chain, a later analysis derived a clonal expansion index from normalized ranks of inferred template counts within each repertoire. In a later analysis, generation probabilities were computed using a VDJ recombination model fitted to out-of-frame rearrangements, and the results were checked against IGoR. A later analysis scored TCR-TCR, TCR-HLA and TCR-CMV co-occurrence with hypergeometric tests, applying a repertoire-size bias correction to TCR pairs. False discovery rates were estimated in a later analysis by permuting HLA or CMV assignments 20 times. In a later analysis, co-occurring TCRs were grouped with DBSCAN, and TCRdist sequence similarity was added when clustering was performed within HLA-allele-positive subsets. Repertoires with fewer than 30,000 or more than 120,000 public chains, plus five repertoires with anomalous nucleotide sharing, were excluded from co-occurrence clustering. TCRdb obtained this table from immuneACCESS and retained in-frame rearrangements with V and J assigned. These tables miss some clones; where compared with another copy, unresolved V genes account for less than half of the shortfall, and the remainder is unexplained. V, J and clone size are those of that table, while D and trimming were read from the DNA. The sample's table covers 150,000 to 200,000 clones. The ten largest make up under 6.5% of the sample.

Trimming accounts for 5 bases at V and 7 bases at J, while the number of junction bases matched to no gene is 4. The cysteine opens and the phenylalanine closes a CDR3 of 12 amino acids. Of all the DNA, just the CDR3 is kept, 36 bases in frame from base 1. From a lookup of the germline V gene, CDR1 and CDR2 are MDHEN and SYDVKM. Details on this clone: Its antigen is unknown.

The sequence derives from a man aged 30-40 years in good health and CMV-seronegative. The receptor chain draws on TRBV28 and TRBJ1-2; TRBD1 matches 7 bases in the middle. Sequences were obtained from PBMCs. The base sequence is TGTGCCAGCAGTATGACAGGGATTGGCTACACCTTC. It is translated as CASSMTGIGYTF.